The source of this T cell receptor beta chain is a study of cytomegalovirus exposure and HLA in healthy donors. Findings and limits, study-wide: Overall, roughly 160 TCR beta chains were annotated as cytomegalovirus-associated. Some public TCRs appeared in many individuals, while most sequences were rare. Reported results showed that the classifier diagnosed cytomegalovirus status with high specificity and sensitivity.

Clones were sequenced by immunoSEQ multiplex PCR, and TCRdb holds only the in-frame ones, with some missing. The sample carries 200,000 or so clones, 75% to 95% recorded once. Of note for this clone: Its antigen remains unidentified.

This clonotype was sampled from a woman aged 18 to 35 in good health and CMV-seronegative. The sample comprised PBMCs.

CDR3 coding DNA: TGTGCCAGCAGCTTGAACAGGGGAGGTGGAGAAAAACTGTTTTTT. This sequence encodes CASSLNRGGGEKLFF. J is TRBJ1-4 and V is TRBV7-2; the match to TRBD1 covers 7 bases. V was pared by 3 bases and J by 8 bases, with 9 bases of the junction left unmatched. The CDR3 consists of 15 residues. Germline V gives CDR1 SGHTA, CDR2 FQGNSA. Combining the CDR3 with reference TRBV7-2 and TRBJ1-4 gives the whole variable domain GAGVSQSPSNKVTEKGKDVELRCDPISGHTALYWYRQSLGQGLEFLIYFQGNSAPDKSGLPSDRFSAERTGGSVSTLTIQRTQQEDSAVYLCASSLNRGGGEKLFFGSGTQLSVL.